The 10 T cell receptor beta chains below all came from one sample that was sequenced in a study of CD8+CD57+ T cells in acquired aplastic anemia. The use of genomic DNA as template underpinned the TCR beta VDJ and CDR3 profiling. TCRdb used MiXCR to reprocess the reads, holding one entry per CDR3 protein. The profile shows some 410,000 distinct CDR3 sequences, 55% to 70% of them singletons. What was sequenced was sorted CD4+, CD8+, or CD8+CD57+ T cells (not recorded which) from PBMCs. These receptors came from a human donor in good health, serving as a control.

V usage is TRBV10-1 and J usage is TRBJ1-1; possible D gene TRBD1, 6 bases. The germline V gene encodes CDR1 WNHNN and CDR2 SYGVQD (reference sequence). This CDR3 is 14 amino acids long. V was clipped by 4 bases and J by 5 bases, with 14 bases between them. The CDR3 is CASSATGRDTEAFF. The CDR3 DNA reads as TGCGCCAGCAGTGCAACAGGGCGAGATACTGAAGCTTTCTTT.

This clonotype turned up a few times. J is TRBJ2-7 and V is TRBV25-1; D may correspond to TRBD1 or TRBD2 (5 bases each). V was clipped by 1 base and J by 3 bases, with 13 bases between them. The CDR3 runs to 15 residues. From germline, CDR1 is MGHDK and CDR2 SYGVNS. The CDR3: CASSESGTIHYEQYF. DNA for the CDR3: TGTGCCAGCAGTGAATCCGGGACGATACACTACGAGCAGTACTTC.

This clonotype showed up just a few times. A much larger clone sits a single nucleotide away, making a read error possible. V is TRBV20-1 and J is TRBJ2-5; D may be TRBD1 (5 bases). The germline gives CDR1 DFQATT, CDR2 SNEGSKA (reference sequence). The CDR3 has 14 amino acids. The CDR3 DNA reads as TGCAGTGCTAGAGTCCAGGGATCCAGTGAGACCCGGTACTTC. Its protein product is CSARVQGSSETRYF.

The rearrangement joins TRBV7-9 to TRBJ2-7; 8 nucleotides line up with TRBD2. Germline loops: CDR1 SEHNR, CDR2 FQNEAQ (reference sequence). V trimming: 4 bases; J trimming: 4 bases; junction bases outside the gene matches: 9. This CDR3 contains 15 residues. The CDR3 is CASSSRAGDSYEQYF. CDR3 DNA sequence: TGTGCCAGCAGCTCCCGAGCGGGAGATTCTTACGAGCAGTACTTC.

The chain has TRBV20-1 and TRBJ1-5; D is perhaps TRBD1 (6 bases). CDR3 length equals 16 residues. Germline CDR1 reads DFQATT; CDR2 reads SNEGSKA (reference sequence). The CDR3 here is CSARIMGGLGSQPQHF. Here the CDR3 DNA reads TGCAGCGCGAGGATCATGGGGGGCCTAGGCAGTCAGCCCCAGCATTTT.

This clonotype showed up just once. V usage is TRBV9 and J usage is TRBJ2-7; D is perhaps TRBD2 (5 bases). V dropped 2 bases and J dropped 1 base, with 10 bases sitting between them. CDR3 size: 14 residues. The germline CDR1 and CDR2 sequences are SGDLS and YYNGEE. The CDR3 is CASSVCGQSYEQYF. CDR3 DNA sequence: TGTGCCAGCAGCGTGTGCGGGCAATCCTACGAGCAGTACTTC.

This clonotype has at least ten counts. The rearrangement links TRBV6-5 to TRBJ2-3; 11 bases fit TRBD2. Losses at the gene ends were 6 bases for V and 1 base for J; bases not matched to a gene: 12. The CDR3 sequence is 18 residues long. Germline V gene lookup returns CDR1 MNHEY and CDR2 SVGAGI. The CDR3 loop is CASSDQPGLAARTDTQYF. The CDR3 nucleotides read TGTGCCAGCAGCGACCAGCCGGGACTAGCGGCCCGCACAGATACGCAGTATTTT.

This clonotype appeared a single time. The chain links TRBV20-1 to TRBJ2-7; a weak D match, TRBD1 (6 bases). V dropped 5 bases and J dropped 9 bases, with 17 bases sitting between them. Germline CDR1 is DFQATT and CDR2 is SNEGSKA (reference sequence). CDR3 length: 12 residues. The CDR3 coding sequence is TGCAGTGCTTGGGGCGGAATACAGGGGCAGTACTTC. This gives the protein CSAWGGIQGQYF.

Comments on this clonotype: Germline and junction disagree at one end, which may indicate a read error. The rearrangement joins TRBV7-2 to TRBJ2-2, with D possibly called TRBD1 or TRBD2 (6 bases each). CDR3 size: 15 residues. Germline values: CDR1 SGHTA, CDR2 FQGNSA. This CDR3 reads CASSSGAQNTGALFF. For the CDR3, the DNA is TGTGCCAGCAGCTCGGGGGCGCAGAACACCGGGGCGCTGTTTTTT. The full variable domain, completed using reference TRBV7-2 and TRBJ2-2, is GAGVSQSPSNKVTEKGKDVELRCDPISGHTALYWYRQSLGQGLEFLIYFQGNSAPDKSGLPSDRFSAERTGGSVSTLTIQRTQQEDSAVYLCASSSGAQNTGALFFGEGSRLTVL.

This clonotype was observed at least ten times. The J gene is TRBJ1-1, the V gene TRBV5-1; TRBD1 aligns across 7 bases. The germline gives CDR1 SGHRS, CDR2 YFSETQ. The CDR3 sequence is 16 residues long. V lost 4 bases and J lost 0; bases outside the gene matches: 9. CDR3 sequence reads: CASSPSSGTVNTEAFF. The DNA for the CDR3 is TGCGCCAGCAGCCCCTCTTCAGGGACAGTGAACACTGAAGCTTTCTTT. The full variable domain, its missing parts supplied by reference TRBV5-1 and TRBJ1-1, is KAGVTQTPRYLIKTRGQQVTLSCSPISGHRSVSWYQQTPGQGLQFLFEYFSETQRNKGNFPGRFSGRQFSNSRSEMNVSTLELGDSALYLCASSPSSGTVNTEAFFGQGTRLTVV.